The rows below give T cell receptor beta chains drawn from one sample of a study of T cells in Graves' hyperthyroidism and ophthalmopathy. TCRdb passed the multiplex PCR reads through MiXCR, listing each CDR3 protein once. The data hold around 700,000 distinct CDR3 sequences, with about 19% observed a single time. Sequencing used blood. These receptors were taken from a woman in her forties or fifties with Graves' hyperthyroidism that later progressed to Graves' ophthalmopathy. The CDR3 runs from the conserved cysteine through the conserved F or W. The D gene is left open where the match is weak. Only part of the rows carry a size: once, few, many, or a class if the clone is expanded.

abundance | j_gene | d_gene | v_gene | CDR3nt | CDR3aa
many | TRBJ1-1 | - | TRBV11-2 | TGTGCCAGCAGCTTAGGGGGCTTTGAAGCTTTCTTT | CASSLGGFEAFF
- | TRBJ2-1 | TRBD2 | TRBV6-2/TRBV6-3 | TGTGCCAGCAGTTGGGGCGGGGGGGCTTACAATGAGCAGTTCTTC | CASSWGGGAYNEQFF
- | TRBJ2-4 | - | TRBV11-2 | TGTGCCAGCAGTTCCAGCAGGGTTTTACACATTCAGTACTTC | CASSSSRVLHIQYF
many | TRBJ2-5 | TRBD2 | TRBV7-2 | TGTGCCAGCAGCTTTAGCGGGGGGGCGGAGACCCAGTACTTC | CASSFSGGAETQYF
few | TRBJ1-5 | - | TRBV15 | TGTGCCACCAGCACCCTCAATCAGCCCCAGCATTTT | CATSTLNQPQHF
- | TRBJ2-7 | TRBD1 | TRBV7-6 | TGTGCCAGCAGCTTCCTTTCCGGGACAGGGGTTTACTACGAGCAGTACTTC | CASSFLSGTGVYYEQYF
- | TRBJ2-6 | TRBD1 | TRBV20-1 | TGCAGTGCAGGGTTAAACAGGGGGACCTCTGGGGCCAACGTCCTGACTTTC | CSAGLNRGTSGANVLTF
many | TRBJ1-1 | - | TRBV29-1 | TGCAGCGTTGCTAACGGCATGAACACTGAAGCTTTCTTT | CSVANGMNTEAFF
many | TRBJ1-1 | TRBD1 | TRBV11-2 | TGTGCCAGCAGCTTGTTACAGGGGCCTGAAGCTTTCTTT | CASSLLQGPEAFF
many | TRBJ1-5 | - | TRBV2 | TGTGCCAGCAGTGAAGCGCTTCTCTGGGGGGCTAGGGATCAGCCCCAGCATTTT | CASSEALLWGARDQPQHF
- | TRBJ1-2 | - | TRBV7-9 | TGTGCCAGCAGCTTAGGAGGGCCGACTAACTATGGCTACACCTTC | CASSLGGPTNYGYTF
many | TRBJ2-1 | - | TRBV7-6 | TGTGCCAGCAGCGGGGGGAAAGTGAATGAGCAGTTCTTC | CASSGGKVNEQFF
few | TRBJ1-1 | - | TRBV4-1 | TGCGCCAGCAGCCAAGTTATACAGGGGAACACTGAAGCTTTCTTT | CASSQVIQGNTEAFF
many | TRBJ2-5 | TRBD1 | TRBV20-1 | TGCAGTGCTAGAAGACAGGGGGCCGAGACCCAGTACTTC | CSARRQGAETQYF
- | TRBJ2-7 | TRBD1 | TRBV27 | TGTGCCAGCAGACCGACAGGGGCCTACGAGCAGTACTTC | CASRPTGAYEQYF
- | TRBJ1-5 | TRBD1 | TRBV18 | TGTGCCAGCTCACCAAGAGACAGGGGGCCTCAGCCCCAGCATTTT | CASSPRDRGPQPQHF
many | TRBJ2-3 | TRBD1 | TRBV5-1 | TGCGCCAGCAGCTCGACGATCGGGACAGGGCTCACAGATACGCAGTATTTT | CASSSTIGTGLTDTQYF
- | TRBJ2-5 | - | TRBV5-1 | TGCGCCAGCAGCCCGGGGTGGGGGGCGACGGAGACCCAGTACTTC | CASSPGWGATETQYF
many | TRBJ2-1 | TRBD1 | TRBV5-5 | TGTGCCAGCAGCTTGTGGACAGGGGTAGGAAATGAGCAGTTCTTC | CASSLWTGVGNEQFF
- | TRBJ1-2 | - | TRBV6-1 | TGTGCCAGCATAGCAATCCGAGAAGATGGCTACACCTTC | CASIAIREDGYTF
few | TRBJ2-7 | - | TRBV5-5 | TGTGCCAGCAGCTTGGGTGGGTTGGGGAGCTACGAGCAGTACTTC | CASSLGGLGSYEQYF
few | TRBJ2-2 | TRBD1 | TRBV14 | TGTGCCAGCAGCCAGGTACAGGGGGCGAACACCGGGGAGCTGTTTTTT | CASSQVQGANTGELFF
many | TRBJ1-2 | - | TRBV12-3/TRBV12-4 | TGTGCCAGCAGGGGGGACACCTATGGCTACACCTTC | CASRGDTYGYTF
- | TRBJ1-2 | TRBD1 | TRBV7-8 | TGTGCCAGCAGATCGGGACAGACTTATGGCTACACCTTC | CASRSGQTYGYTF
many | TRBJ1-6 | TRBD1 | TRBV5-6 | TGTGCCAGCAGCTCCGGGACAGGGGACGGCGACTCACCCCTCCACTTT | CASSSGTGDGDSPLHF
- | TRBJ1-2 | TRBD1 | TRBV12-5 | TGTGCTAGTGGTTTGGTAACAGGGGGCAGGTCCTATGGCTACACCTTC | CASGLVTGGRSYGYTF
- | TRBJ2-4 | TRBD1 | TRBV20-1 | TGCAGTACGAGGACAGGCGAGAACATTCAGTACTTC | CSTRTGENIQYF